The rows below give T cell receptor beta chains drawn from one sample of a study of glioma-infiltrating T cells after dendritic cell vaccination. Sequencing was performed with immunoSEQ multiplex PCR; in TCRdb, only in-frame clones are kept and a portion is missing. The data show about 82,000 clones, about 90% seen once. Sequencing used blood, obtained before dendritic cell vaccination. These receptor sequences come from a human donor with glioblastoma. Both conserved end residues are part of each CDR3. A D gene is named only where the DNA matches it firmly. For some rows the clone size is stated as once, few or many, or as a class when expanded; others skip it.

v_call	d_call	clone_size	j_call	cdr3_aa	cdr3_nt
TRBV5-6	TRBD1	NA	TRBJ1-4	CASSFGTDNEKLFF	TGTGCCAGCAGCTTTGGGACAGATAATGAAAAACTGTTTTTT
TRBV7-2	NA	NA	TRBJ2-7	CASSLAIGVINSYEQYF	TGTGCCAGCAGCTTAGCGATCGGGGTAATCAACTCCTACGAGCAGTACTTC
TRBV13	TRBD1	NA	TRBJ1-4	CASSPGQGGEKLFF	TGTGCCAGCAGCCCGGGACAGGGTGGCGAAAAACTGTTTTTT
TRBV25-1	NA	NA	TRBJ1-2	CASSFDMGGGFGYTF	TGTGCCAGCTCTTTTGATATGGGCGGGGGGTTCGGCTACACCTTC
TRBV5-1	TRBD2	few	TRBJ2-3	CASSSSGRSGTDTQYF	TGCGCCAGCAGCTCTAGCGGGAGATCAGGCACAGATACGCAGTATTTT
TRBV19	NA	NA	TRBJ2-1	CASRRQVSSYNEQFF	TGTGCCAGTAGGAGACAGGTAAGCTCCTACAATGAGCAGTTCTTC
TRBV11-2	NA	NA	TRBJ2-1	CASSHGVDNEQFF	TGTGCCAGCAGCCACGGGGTCGACAATGAGCAGTTCTTC
TRBV20-1	TRBD2	NA	TRBJ2-7	CSAKRDYEQYF	TGCAGTGCTAAGCGGGACTACGAGCAGTACTTC
TRBV9	TRBD1	NA	TRBJ1-2	CASNPGTGHNYGYTF	TGTGCCAGCAACCCCGGGACAGGGCATAACTATGGCTACACCTTC
TRBV4-2	TRBD2	few	TRBJ2-3	CASSQESGGVDTQYF	TGTGCCAGCAGCCAAGAGTCCGGGGGGGTGGATACGCAGTATTTT
TRBV25-1	TRBD2	once	TRBJ2-7	CASSDSGRYYEQYF	TGTGCCAGCAGTGATAGCGGGCGATACTACGAGCAGTACTTC
TRBV2	NA	once	TRBJ2-7	CASSEGLLRSQSYRASYEQYF	TGTGCCAGCAGTGAAGGCTTATTGAGGAGTCAGAGTTACCGAGCCTCCTACGAGCAGTACTTC
TRBV12-5	TRBD1	NA	TRBJ1-4	CASGLPWGRGQDNEKLFF	TGTGCTAGTGGTTTGCCTTGGGGAAGGGGACAGGATAATGAAAAACTGTTTTTT
TRBV30	NA	NA	TRBJ2-1	CAWSVDYRNEQFF	TGTGCCTGGAGTGTCGACTATAGAAATGAGCAGTTCTTC
TRBV11-2	TRBD2	NA	TRBJ2-7	CASSPVTSGTQQYF	TGTGCCAGCAGCCCAGTGACTAGCGGGACCCAACAGTACTTC
TRBV10-3	TRBD2	NA	TRBJ2-5	CASRGAVGGETQYF	TGTGCCAGCCGAGGGGCAGTGGGGGGGGAGACCCAGTACTTC
TRBV7-2	TRBD1	NA	TRBJ1-5	CASSVAGTGVDQPQHF	TGTGCCAGCAGCGTCGCCGGGACAGGGGTGGATCAGCCCCAGCATTTT
TRBV10-3	NA	NA	TRBJ2-3	CAISEKTLASTDTQYF	TGTGCCATCAGTGAGAAGACTCTGGCCAGCACAGATACGCAGTATTTT
TRBV30	NA	NA	TRBJ1-4	CAWNLGRGATNEKLFF	TGTGCCTGGAATCTGGGCCGGGGGGCAACTAATGAAAAACTGTTTTTT
TRBV5-1	NA	NA	TRBJ2-7	CASSLGSEVQYF	TGCGCCAGCAGCTTGGGGTCAGAGGTGCAGTACTTC
TRBV5-4	NA	NA	TRBJ1-1	CASSVEQGMNTEAFF	TGTGCCAGCAGCGTCGAACAGGGTATGAACACTGAAGCTTTCTTT
TRBV27	TRBD1	NA	TRBJ2-6	CASSSGQGQAGANVLTF	TGTGCCAGCAGTTCAGGACAGGGTCAAGCTGGGGCCAACGTCCTGACTTTC
TRBV19	NA	NA	TRBJ1-5	CASSPLSEPQHF	TGTGCCAGTAGTCCCCTGAGCGAGCCCCAGCATTTT
TRBV4-1	NA	NA	TRBJ1-2	CASSQDLYRINYGYTF	TGCGCCAGCAGCCAAGATCTTTACAGGATTAACTATGGCTACACCTTC
TRBV6-6	NA	NA	TRBJ2-7	CASRPGVGAYEQYF	TGTGCCAGCAGGCCCGGAGTCGGAGCCTACGAGCAGTACTTC
TRBV2	TRBD1	NA	TRBJ1-4	CASRMRDRGATNEKLFF	TGTGCCAGCAGAATGCGGGACAGAGGGGCAACTAATGAAAAACTGTTTTTT
TRBV4-2	TRBD2	NA	TRBJ2-1	CASSQEWRGGLDEQFF	TGTGCCAGCAGCCAAGAATGGCGGGGGGGCTTAGATGAGCAGTTCTTC
TRBV5-6	TRBD1	NA	TRBJ2-1	CASSLRQGVSYNEQFF	TGTGCCAGCAGCTTGAGGCAGGGGGTCTCCTACAATGAGCAGTTCTTC
TRBV2	TRBD1	NA	TRBJ2-3	CATRGQTADTQYF	TGTGCCACCAGGGGGCAGACTGCAGATACGCAGTATTTT
TRBV30	TRBD1	NA	TRBJ1-4	CAWSTQGAGEKLFF	TGTGCCTGGAGCACACAGGGGGCCGGAGAAAAACTGTTTTTT
TRBV9	TRBD2	NA	TRBJ2-3	CASSLGTSGGTDTQYF	TGTGCCAGCAGCCTGGGGACTAGCGGGGGAACAGATACGCAGTATTTT
TRBV7-2	NA	once	TRBJ2-7	CASSFGEPPQYF	TGTGCCAGCAGCTTCGGGGAGCCGCCGCAGTACTTC
TRBV7-6	TRBD1	once	TRBJ2-7	CASSSGTVGEQYF	TGTGCCAGCAGCTCTGGGACAGTGGGAGAGCAGTACTTC
TRBV28	NA	NA	TRBJ2-2	CASRHTGSGELFF	TGTGCCAGCAGACACACCGGGTCCGGGGAGCTGTTTTTT
TRBV7-8	TRBD1	NA	TRBJ2-2	CASSSLRDRNTGELFF	TGTGCCAGCAGCTCCCTTCGGGACAGGAACACCGGGGAGCTGTTTTTT
TRBV7-9	NA	NA	TRBJ1-1	CASSPSEGEAFF	TGTGCCAGCAGCCCCAGCGAGGGTGAAGCTTTCTTT
TRBV5-1	TRBD2	NA	TRBJ2-1	CASQVSGTYNEQFF	TGCGCCAGCCAGGTTAGCGGGACGTACAATGAGCAGTTCTTC
TRBV30	NA	NA	TRBJ2-7	CAWSRGRALYEQYF	TGTGCCTGGAGTAGGGGGAGGGCGTTGTACGAGCAGTACTTC
TRBV19	NA	few	TRBJ1-1	CATFRGTEAFF	TGTGCCACCTTTCGGGGAACTGAAGCTTTCTTT
TRBV15	TRBD1	NA	TRBJ1-2	CATSSRQGCYGYTF	TGTGCCACCAGCAGCAGACAGGGATGCTATGGCTACACCTTC
TRBV5-1	TRBD1	NA	TRBJ1-1	CASSLVPRGPTAEAFF	TGCGCCAGCAGCTTGGTACCCAGGGGGCCGACAGCTGAAGCTTTCTTT
TRBV11-2	NA	once	TRBJ1-3	CASSFTRAPTGNTIYF	TGTGCCAGCAGCTTTACCAGGGCCCCAACTGGAAACACCATATATTTT
TRBV18	NA	once	TRBJ1-2	CASSPDSPGGTYGYTF	TGTGCCAGCTCACCGGACAGTCCCGGTGGGACCTATGGCTACACCTTC
TRBV7-2	TRBD2	NA	TRBJ2-1	CASSLSSGAGFNEQFF	TGTGCCAGCAGCTTAAGTTCTGGAGCGGGGTTCAATGAGCAGTTCTTC
TRBV9	TRBD2	NA	TRBJ2-7	CASSPRSGGYEQYF	TGTGCCAGCAGCCCCAGGTCGGGGGGTTACGAGCAGTACTTC
TRBV9	TRBD1	NA	TRBJ2-1	CASSVGQGAYNEQFF	TGTGCCAGCAGCGTCGGACAGGGCGCCTACAATGAGCAGTTCTTC
TRBV19	TRBD1	NA	TRBJ1-1	CASSLTGGVSTEAFF	TGTGCCAGTAGTCTGACAGGGGGTGTCAGCACTGAAGCTTTCTTT
TRBV2	TRBD1	NA	TRBJ1-2	CASSEAGQDFGYGYTF	TGTGCCAGCAGTGAAGCGGGACAGGATTTCGGATATGGCTACACCTTC